The source of this T cell receptor beta chain is a study of radiotherapy plus CTLA-4 blockade in lung cancer (dated by TCRdb to the late 2010s). About the full investigation: Objective responses were observed in 18% of enrolled patients, and disease control was achieved in around 30%. On the study overall, not on this receptor specifically: The strongest predictors of response, as reported, were early dynamic changes in blood T cell clones along with a rise in serum interferon-beta after radiation. After treatment with radiotherapy and ipilimumab, TCR clones that came from tumors expanded in the peripheral blood.

Library creation used the immunoSEQ multiplex PCR assay. Here the immuneACCESS table is served through TCRdb, limited to in-frame sequences with V and J called. Missing clones are a known gap in these copies; in checked studies unresolved V genes cover under half, and the rest lacks a known reason. The sample has about 59,000 clones on record, around 77% of them singletons. The top ten clones comprise about 3.1% of the sample. Regarding this clone: What antigen it recognizes has not been identified. No base quality values were provided; no much bigger clone lies one nucleotide off.

The study evaluated CTLA-4 blockade (ipilimumab) given together with focal radiation therapy in patients who had chemo-refractory metastatic non-small-cell lung cancer. The trim is 0 bases for V and 9 bases for J, with a gap of 9 bases between the germline ends. The germline V gene specifies LGHNA as CDR1 and YSLEER as CDR2. The CDR3, cysteine through phenylalanine, is 13 amino acids long. Only the CDR3 part of the read is kept: 39 bases, read in frame from the first base. Rearrangement joined TRBV4-3 to TRBJ2-1, with TRBD1 perhaps the D gene, on 5 matching bases. The TCR comes from a human donor with non-small cell lung cancer who had a complete response to radiotherapy plus ipilimumab. Sequences were derived from peripheral blood, sampled from a patient treated with radiotherapy plus ipilimumab. DNA sequence: TGCGCCAGCAGCCAAGAGCAGGGCGGTGAGCAGTTCTTC. Translated, it reads CASSQEQGGEQFF.